The entry below describes one T cell receptor (beta chain). What it recognizes is unknown. This record belongs to a study of cytomegalovirus exposure and HLA in healthy donors. In the study overall: The approximately 120 million unique TCR beta sequences, from about 179 million T cells, were found by an earlier analysis. Study results and limitations: Investigators reported some 150 TCR beta chains as tied to cytomegalovirus. Later, an analysis showed that TCR beta chains associated with HLA were more clonally expanded than others that were equally common. In a later analysis, V- and J-gene trimming of beta chains associated with a DCLRE1C missense variant, replicated independently.

13 Jbeta primers and 60 Vbeta primers were used for the PCR. Method: immunoSEQ multiplex PCR; TCRdb's copy keeps in-frame clones and lacks some. The profile covers fewer than 250,000 clones, with roughly four fifths appearing a single time and more than 1.3% taken by the ten largest. The sample consisted of PBMCs. This clonotype originated in a girl aged 5 to 17 in good health and CMV-seronegative.

The CDR3 sequence is CATSRDRGPGLYEQYF. The CDR3 nucleotides are TGTGCCACCAGCAGGGACAGGGGCCCCGGGCTCTACGAGCAGTACTTC. V gene TRBV15 combines with J gene TRBJ2-7, with 9 bases lining up with TRBD1. The germline V gene encodes CDR1 LNHNV and CDR2 YYDKDF (reference sequence). This CDR3 contains 16 residues. After removal of 3 bases from V and 3 bases from J, the junction contained 9 bases not matched to a gene.